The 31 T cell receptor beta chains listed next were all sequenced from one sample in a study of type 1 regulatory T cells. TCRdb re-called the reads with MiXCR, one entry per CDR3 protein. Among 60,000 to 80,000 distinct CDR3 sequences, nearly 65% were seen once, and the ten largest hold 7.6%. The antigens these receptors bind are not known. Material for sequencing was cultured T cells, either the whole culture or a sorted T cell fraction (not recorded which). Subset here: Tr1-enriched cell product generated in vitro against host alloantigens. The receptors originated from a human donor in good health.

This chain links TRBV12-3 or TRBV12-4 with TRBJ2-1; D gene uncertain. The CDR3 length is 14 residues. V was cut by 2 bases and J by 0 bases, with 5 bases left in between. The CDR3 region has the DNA TGTGCCAGCAGTTTACGGAGCTCCTACAATGAGCAGTTCTTC. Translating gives CASSLRSSYNEQFF.

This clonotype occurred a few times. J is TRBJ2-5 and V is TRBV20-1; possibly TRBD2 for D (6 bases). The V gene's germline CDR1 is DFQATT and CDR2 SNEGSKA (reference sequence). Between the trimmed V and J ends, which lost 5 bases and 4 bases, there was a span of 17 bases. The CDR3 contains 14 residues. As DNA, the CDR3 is TGCAGTGCTCAATCGGGACTGGTAGGAGAGACCCAGTACTTC. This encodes CSAQSGLVGETQYF.

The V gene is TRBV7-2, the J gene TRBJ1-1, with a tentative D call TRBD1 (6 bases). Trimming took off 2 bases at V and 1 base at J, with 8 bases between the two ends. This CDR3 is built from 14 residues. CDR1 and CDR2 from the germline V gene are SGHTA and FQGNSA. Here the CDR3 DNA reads TGTGCCAGCAGCTTACAGGGGACGAACACTGAAGCTTTCTTT. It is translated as CASSLQGTNTEAFF.

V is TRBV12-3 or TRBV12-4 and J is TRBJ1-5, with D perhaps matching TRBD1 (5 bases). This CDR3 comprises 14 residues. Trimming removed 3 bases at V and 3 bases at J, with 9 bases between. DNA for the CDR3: TGTGCCAGCAGTTTTGCAGGGCCCAATCAGCCCCAGCATTTT. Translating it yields CASSFAGPNQPQHF.

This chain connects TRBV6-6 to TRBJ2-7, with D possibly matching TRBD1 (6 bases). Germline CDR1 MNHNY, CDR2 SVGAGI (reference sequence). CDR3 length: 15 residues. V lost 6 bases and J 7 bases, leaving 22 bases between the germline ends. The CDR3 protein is CASSSGTRGTGEQYF. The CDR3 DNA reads TGTGCCAGCAGCTCCGGGACAAGGGGAACGGGGGAGCAGTACTTC.

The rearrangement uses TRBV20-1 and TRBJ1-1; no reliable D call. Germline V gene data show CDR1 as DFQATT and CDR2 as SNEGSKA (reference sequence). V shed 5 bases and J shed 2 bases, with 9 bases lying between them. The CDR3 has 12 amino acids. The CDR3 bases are TGCAGTGCTGCCCCGTTCAACACTGAAGCTTTCTTT. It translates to CSAAPFNTEAFF.

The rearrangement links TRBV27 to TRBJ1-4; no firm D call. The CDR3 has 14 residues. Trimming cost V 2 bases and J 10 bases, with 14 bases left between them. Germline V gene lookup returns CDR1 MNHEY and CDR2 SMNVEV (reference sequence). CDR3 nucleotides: TGTGCCAGCAGTTTAATTCAGAGTCGGGGAAAACTGTTTTTT. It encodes CASSLIQSRGKLFF. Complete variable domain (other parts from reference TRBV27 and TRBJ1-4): EAQVTQNPRYLITVTGKKLTVTCSQNMNHEYMSWYRQDPGLGLRQIYYSMNVEVTDKGDVPEGYKVSRKEKRNFPLILESPSPNQTSLYFCASSLIQSRGKLFFGSGTQLSVL.

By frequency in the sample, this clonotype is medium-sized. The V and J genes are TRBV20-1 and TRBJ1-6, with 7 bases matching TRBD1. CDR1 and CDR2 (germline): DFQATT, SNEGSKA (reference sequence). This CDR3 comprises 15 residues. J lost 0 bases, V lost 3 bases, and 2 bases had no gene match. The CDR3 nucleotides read TGCAGTGCTAGGCCAGGGGGCTCCTATAATTCACCCCTCCACTTT. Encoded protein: CSARPGGSYNSPLHF.

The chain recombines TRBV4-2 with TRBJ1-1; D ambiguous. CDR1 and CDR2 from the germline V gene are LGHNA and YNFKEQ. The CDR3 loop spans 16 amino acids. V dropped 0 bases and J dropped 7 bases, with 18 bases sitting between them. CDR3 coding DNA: TGTGCCAGCAGCCAAGATTTCGGGAGCTTAGCAGTTGAAGCTTTCTTT. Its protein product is CASSQDFGSLAVEAFF.

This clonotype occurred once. CDR3 sequence (DNA): TGTGCCAGCAGTTACTCCCCGGGGATGAACACTGAAGCTTTCTTT. Protein: CASSYSPGMNTEAFF. The chain is built from TRBV6-2 or TRBV6-3 and TRBJ1-1; D is undetermined. V lost 0 bases and J 0 bases, leaving 8 bases between the germline ends. Germline CDR1 MNHEY, CDR2 SVGEGT. The CDR3 extends over 15 amino acids.

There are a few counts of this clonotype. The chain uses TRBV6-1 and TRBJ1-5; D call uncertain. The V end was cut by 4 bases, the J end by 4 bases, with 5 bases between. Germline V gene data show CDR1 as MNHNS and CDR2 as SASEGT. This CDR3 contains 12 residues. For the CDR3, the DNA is TGTGCCAGCAGTGCCCTTAATCAGCCCCAGCATTTT. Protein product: CASSALNQPQHF.

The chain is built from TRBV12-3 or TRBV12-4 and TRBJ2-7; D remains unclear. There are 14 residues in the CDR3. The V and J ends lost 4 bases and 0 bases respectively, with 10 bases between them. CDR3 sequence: CASSSSSRSYEQYF. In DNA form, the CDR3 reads TGTGCCAGCAGTTCGAGCAGTCGCTCCTACGAGCAGTACTTC.

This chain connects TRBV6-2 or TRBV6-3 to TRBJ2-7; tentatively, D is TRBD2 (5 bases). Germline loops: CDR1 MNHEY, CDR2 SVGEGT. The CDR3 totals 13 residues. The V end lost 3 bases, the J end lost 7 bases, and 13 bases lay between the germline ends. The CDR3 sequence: CASSYTSQREQYF. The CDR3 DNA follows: TGTGCCAGCAGTTATACTAGTCAAAGGGAGCAGTACTTC.

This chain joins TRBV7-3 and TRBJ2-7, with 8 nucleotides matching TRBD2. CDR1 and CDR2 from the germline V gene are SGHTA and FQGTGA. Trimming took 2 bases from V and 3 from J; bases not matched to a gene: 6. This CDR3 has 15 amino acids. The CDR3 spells CASSLSASGFYEQYF. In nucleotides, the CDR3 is TGTGCCAGCAGCTTATCGGCTAGCGGGTTCTACGAGCAGTACTTC.

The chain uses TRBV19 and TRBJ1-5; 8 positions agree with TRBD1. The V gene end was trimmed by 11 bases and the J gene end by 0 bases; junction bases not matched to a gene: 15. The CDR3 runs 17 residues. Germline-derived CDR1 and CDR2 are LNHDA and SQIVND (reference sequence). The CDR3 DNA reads TGTGCCTCGTCTCAGGGGGCCCAAATGGGTAGCAATCAGCCCCAGCATTTT. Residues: CASSQGAQMGSNQPQHF.

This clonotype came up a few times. The CDR3: CSATRKAWVGGAKNIQYF. In DNA, the CDR3 is TGCAGTGCTACCAGAAAAGCCTGGGTGGGGGGAGCCAAAAACATTCAGTACTTC. This sequence joins TRBV20-1 and TRBJ2-4, with D perhaps TRBD2 (6 bases). Germline V gene lookup returns CDR1 DFQATT and CDR2 SNEGSKA (reference sequence). This CDR3 contains 18 residues. V lost 4 bases and J 0 bases, leaving 22 bases between the germline ends.

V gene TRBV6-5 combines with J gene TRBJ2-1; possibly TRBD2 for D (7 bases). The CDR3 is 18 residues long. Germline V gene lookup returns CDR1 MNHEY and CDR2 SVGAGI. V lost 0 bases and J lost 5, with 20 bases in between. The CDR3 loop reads CASSYSGGRLANDNEQFF. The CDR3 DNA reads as TGTGCCAGCAGTTACTCAGGGGGTAGACTAGCAAACGACAATGAGCAGTTCTTC.

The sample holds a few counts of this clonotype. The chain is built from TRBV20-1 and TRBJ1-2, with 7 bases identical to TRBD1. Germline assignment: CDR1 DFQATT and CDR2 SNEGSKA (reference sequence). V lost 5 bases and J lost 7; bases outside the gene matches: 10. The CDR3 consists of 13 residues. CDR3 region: CSAYKDRMGGYTF. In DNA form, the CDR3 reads TGCAGTGCTTATAAGGACAGGATGGGTGGCTACACCTTC.

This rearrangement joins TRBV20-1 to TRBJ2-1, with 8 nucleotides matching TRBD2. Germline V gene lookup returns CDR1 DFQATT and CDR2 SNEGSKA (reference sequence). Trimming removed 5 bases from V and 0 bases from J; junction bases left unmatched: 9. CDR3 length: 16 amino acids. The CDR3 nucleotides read TGCAGTGCTGAGAGACTAGCGCCTGACTCCTACAATGAGCAGTTCTTC. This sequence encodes CSAERLAPDSYNEQFF.

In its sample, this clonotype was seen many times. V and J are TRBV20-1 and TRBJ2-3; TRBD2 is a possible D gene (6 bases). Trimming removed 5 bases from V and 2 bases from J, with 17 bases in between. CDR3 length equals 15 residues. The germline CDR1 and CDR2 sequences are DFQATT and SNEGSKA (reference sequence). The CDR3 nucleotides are TGCAGTGCTCTGCAGCGGGCTCGTTCCACAGATACGCAGTATTTT. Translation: CSALQRARSTDTQYF.

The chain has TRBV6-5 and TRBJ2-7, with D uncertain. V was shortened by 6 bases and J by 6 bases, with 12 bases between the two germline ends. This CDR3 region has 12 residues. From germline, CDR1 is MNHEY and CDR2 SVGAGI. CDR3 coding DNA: TGTGCCAGCAGCCAAAAGGGATTCGAGCAGTACTTC. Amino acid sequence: CASSQKGFEQYF.

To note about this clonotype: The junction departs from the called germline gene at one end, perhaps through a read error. The DNA for the CDR3 is TGCACCAGCAGCTTGGCCCCTAATGAAAAATTGTTTTTT. Translating it yields CTSSLAPNEKLFF. This chain links TRBV5-1 with TRBJ1-4; D uncertain. Per the germline V gene, CDR1 is SGHRS and CDR2 is YFSETQ. The CDR3 covers 13 residues.

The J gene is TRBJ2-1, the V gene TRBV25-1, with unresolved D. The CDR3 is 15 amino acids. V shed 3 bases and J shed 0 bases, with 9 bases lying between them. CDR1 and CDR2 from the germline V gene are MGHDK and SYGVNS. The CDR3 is CASSDRAGSYNEQFF. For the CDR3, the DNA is TGTGCCAGCAGTGATCGGGCAGGCTCCTACAATGAGCAGTTCTTC.

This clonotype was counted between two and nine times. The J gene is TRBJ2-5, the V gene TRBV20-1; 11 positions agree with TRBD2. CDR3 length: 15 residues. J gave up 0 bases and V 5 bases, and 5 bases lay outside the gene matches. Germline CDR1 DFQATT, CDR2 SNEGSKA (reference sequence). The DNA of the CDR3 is TGCAGTGCTCCGGGACTAGCGGCGAACCAAGAGACCCAGTACTTC. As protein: CSAPGLAANQETQYF.

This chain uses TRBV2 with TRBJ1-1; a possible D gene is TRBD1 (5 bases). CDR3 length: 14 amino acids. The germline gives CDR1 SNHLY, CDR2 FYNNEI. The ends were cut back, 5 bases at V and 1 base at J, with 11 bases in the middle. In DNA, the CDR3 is TGTGCCAGCAGTACACTGACAGCGAACACTGAAGCTTTCTTT. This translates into CASSTLTANTEAFF.

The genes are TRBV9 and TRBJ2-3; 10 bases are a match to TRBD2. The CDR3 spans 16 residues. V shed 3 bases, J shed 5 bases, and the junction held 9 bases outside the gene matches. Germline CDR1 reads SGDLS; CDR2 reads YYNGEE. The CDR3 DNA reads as TGTGCCAGCAGCGCCGGCCGGCTAGCGGGAGTAGATACGCAGTATTTT. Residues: CASSAGRLAGVDTQYF.

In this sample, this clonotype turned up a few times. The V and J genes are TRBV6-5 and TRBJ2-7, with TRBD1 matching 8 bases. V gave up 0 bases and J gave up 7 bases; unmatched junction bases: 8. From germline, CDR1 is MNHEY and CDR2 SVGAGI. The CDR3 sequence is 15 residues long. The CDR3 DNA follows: TGTGCCAGCAGTTACTCTGGACAGGGTTGGAGAGAGCAGTACTTC. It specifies CASSYSGQGWREQYF.

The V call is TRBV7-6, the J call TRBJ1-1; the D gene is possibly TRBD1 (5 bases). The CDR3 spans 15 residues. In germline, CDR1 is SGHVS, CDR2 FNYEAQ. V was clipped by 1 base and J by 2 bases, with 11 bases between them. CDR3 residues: CASSLVAGVNTEAFF. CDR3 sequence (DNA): TGTGCCAGCAGCTTAGTAGCGGGGGTTAACACTGAAGCTTTCTTT.

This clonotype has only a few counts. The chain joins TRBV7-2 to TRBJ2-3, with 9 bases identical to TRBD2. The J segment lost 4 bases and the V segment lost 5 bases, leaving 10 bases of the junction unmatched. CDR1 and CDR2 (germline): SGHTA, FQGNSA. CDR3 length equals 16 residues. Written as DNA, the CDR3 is TGTGCCAGCAGCCGAAGAATAGCGGGAGCACCAGATACGCAGTATTTT. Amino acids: CASSRRIAGAPDTQYF.

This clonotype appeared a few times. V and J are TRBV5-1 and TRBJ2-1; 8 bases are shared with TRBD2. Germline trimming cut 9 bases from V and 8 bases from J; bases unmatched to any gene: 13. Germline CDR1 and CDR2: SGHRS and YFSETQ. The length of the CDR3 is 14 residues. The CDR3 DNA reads TGCGCCACCAGGACTAGCTTCAATTTCGATGAGCAGTTCTTC. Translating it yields CATRTSFNFDEQFF.

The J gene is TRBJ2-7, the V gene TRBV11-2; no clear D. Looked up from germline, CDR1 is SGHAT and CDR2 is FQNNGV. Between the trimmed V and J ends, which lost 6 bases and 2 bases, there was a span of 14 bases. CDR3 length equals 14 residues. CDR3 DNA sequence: TGTGCCAGCAGTTGGGCCGGTGGGCCCTACGAGCAGTACTTC. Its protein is CASSWAGGPYEQYF.